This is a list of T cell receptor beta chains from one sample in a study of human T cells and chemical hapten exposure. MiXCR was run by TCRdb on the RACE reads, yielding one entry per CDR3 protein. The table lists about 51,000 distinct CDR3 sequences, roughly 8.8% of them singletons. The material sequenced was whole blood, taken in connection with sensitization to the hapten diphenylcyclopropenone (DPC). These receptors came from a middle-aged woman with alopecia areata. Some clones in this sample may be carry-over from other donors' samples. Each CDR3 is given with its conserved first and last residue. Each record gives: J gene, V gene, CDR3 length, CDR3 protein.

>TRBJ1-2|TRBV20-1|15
CSAMLGQGELNGYTF
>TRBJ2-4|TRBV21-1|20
CASSKEGSGGPRLAKNIQYF
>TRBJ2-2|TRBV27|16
CASTSFLDPGTGELFF
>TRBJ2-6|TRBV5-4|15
CASSYWPSGANVLTF
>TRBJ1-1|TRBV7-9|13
CASSLEPGTEAFF
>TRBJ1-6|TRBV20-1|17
CSARDINRSSYNSPLHF
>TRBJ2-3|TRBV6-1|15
CASSERTTLGDTQYF
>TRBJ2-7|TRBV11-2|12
CASSPTSYEQYF
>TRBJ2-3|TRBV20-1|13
CSARGRSTDTQYF
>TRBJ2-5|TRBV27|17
CASRATGLAGVGETQYF
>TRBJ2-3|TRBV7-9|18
CASSHGLAGGLSTDTQYF
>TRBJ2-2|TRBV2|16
CASTGGPVANTGELFF
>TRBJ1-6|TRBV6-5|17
CASSSGTGALGGSPLHF
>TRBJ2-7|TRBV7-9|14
CASSLGTRAYEQYF
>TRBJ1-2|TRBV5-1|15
CASSLAQAPNYGYTF
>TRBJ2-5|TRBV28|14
CASSYSPGRKTQYF
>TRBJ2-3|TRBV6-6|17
CASSYVLAGDRTDTQYF
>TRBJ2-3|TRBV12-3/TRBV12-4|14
CASTFGGRTDTQYF
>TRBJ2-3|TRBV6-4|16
CASSGKSGQGADTQYF
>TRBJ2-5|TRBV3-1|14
CASSHPRAGGTQYF
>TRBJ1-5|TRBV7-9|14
CASSSGQGYQPQHF
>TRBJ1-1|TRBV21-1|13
CASSRRTNTEAFF
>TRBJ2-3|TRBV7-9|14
CASSLSSAGRTQYF
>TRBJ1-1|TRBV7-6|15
CASSLVQGANTEAFF
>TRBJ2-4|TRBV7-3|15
CASSLGDRAKNIQYF
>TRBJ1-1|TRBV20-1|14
CSARDRIRNTEAFF
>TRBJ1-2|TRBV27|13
CASSEAGGYGYTF
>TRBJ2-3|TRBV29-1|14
CSVRDRGSTDTQYF
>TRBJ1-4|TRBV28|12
CASRSINEKLFF
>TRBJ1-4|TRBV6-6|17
CASSYSSPGQGREKLFF
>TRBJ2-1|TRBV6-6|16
CASSPRLAGSYNEQFF
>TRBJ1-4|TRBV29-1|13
CSVTGTSDEKLFF
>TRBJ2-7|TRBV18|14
CASSPTGSTYEQYF